This TCR beta chain came from a study of T cells after yellow fever vaccination. Notes on the study in general: Faster peaking, at day 5 versus 15, marked a secondary response that was weaker. Abundant clonotypes from the bulk population could have been carried over as contaminants into FACS-sorted repertoires.

Template switching by 5'RACE produced TCR cDNA, adding a universal primer site and UMIs. TCRdb re-derived calls from the 5' RACE reads in MiXCR, one entry per CDR3 protein. The sample lists 300,000 or so distinct CDR3 sequences; about 4% were seen once. The ends lost 10 bases at V and 5 bases at J; junction bases unmatched: 9. Germline CDR1 reads MNHNY; CDR2 reads SVGAGI (reference sequence). The CDR3 totals 13 residues. On this clonotype itself: Its antigen is unknown.

V gene TRBV6-6 combines with J gene TRBJ1-1; TRBD1 aligns across 8 bases. Sequencing used PBMCs, obtained 5 days after the yellow fever booster vaccination. The receptor was derived from a man aged 18-30 years who received the YFV17D yellow fever vaccine. The CDR3 nucleotides are TGTGCCACCGGACAGGGAGGTTTTACTGAAGCTTTCTTT. Its translation: CATGQGGFTEAFF.